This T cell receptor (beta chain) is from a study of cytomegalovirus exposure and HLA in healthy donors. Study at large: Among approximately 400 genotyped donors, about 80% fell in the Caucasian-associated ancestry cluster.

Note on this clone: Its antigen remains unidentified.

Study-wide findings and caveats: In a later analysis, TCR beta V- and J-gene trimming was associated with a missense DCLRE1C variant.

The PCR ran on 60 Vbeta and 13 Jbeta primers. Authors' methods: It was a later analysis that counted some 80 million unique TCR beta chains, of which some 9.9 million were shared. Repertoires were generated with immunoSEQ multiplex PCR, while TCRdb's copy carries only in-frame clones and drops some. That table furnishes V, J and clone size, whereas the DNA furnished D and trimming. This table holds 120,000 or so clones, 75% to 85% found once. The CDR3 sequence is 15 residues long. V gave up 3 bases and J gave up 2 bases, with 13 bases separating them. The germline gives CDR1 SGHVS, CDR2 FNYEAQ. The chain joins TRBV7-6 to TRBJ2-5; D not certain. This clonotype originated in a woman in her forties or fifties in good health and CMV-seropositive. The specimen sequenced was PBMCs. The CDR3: CASSFGVALQETQYF. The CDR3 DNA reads TGTGCCAGCAGCTTCGGCGTAGCCCTTCAAGAGACCCAGTACTTC.